One T cell receptor beta chain is described in this entry. Its specificity is unknown. Assay used: immunoSEQ multiplex PCR; TCRdb lists only in-frame clones, some missing. The sample contains about 180,000 clones, 85% of which appear only once. This sample is drawn from a study of cytomegalovirus exposure and HLA in healthy donors. On the study more broadly: The 130 or so validation repertoires were reported in a later analysis to have been generated on the same platform as the approximately 700 first-cohort repertoires. Study outcomes and limitations: It was reported that the classifier diagnosed cytomegalovirus status with high specificity and sensitivity in both the original and validation cohorts. Subsequent analysis revealed that first-cohort TCR clusters tended to co-occur in the approximately 120 validation repertoires.

The study drew the donors from its approximately 110-subject validation cohort, separate from the approximately 700-subject first cohort. The TCR comes from a man aged 18 to 29 in good health and CMV-seropositive. The sample taken for sequencing was PBMCs.

CDR3 residues: CASRSSGQGRSYEQYF. The CDR3 region has the DNA TGTGCCAGTAGATCCTCGGGACAGGGGCGCTCCTACGAGCAGTACTTC. The chain recombines TRBV19 with TRBJ2-7; 10 nucleotides match TRBD1. V shed 6 bases, J shed 0 bases, and the junction held 8 bases outside the gene matches. Germline V CDR1 and CDR2: LNHDA, SQIVND (reference sequence). The CDR3 totals 16 residues.